Many counts were recorded for the clone carrying this TCR beta chain. Its specificity is not known. Each diagnosis was grounded in clinical symptoms, serum thyroxine and TRAb, thyroid ultrasound, and orbital computed tomography. The sample, blood from the first hyperthyroidism diagnosis, precedes any ophthalmopathy symptoms. CDR3 size: 15 residues. The V end was cut by 6 bases, the J end by 3 bases, with 15 bases between. Per the germline V gene, CDR1 is LGHDT and CDR2 is YNNKEL (reference sequence). This specimen belongs to a study of T cells in Graves' hyperthyroidism and ophthalmopathy. General study findings and limits: Stable hyperthyroidism and ophthalmopathy were separated using 13 V-J signatures. Clonotypes that were expanded in thyroid above 0.001 mostly appeared in blood too.

Using RNA transcripts as the source, TCR beta CDR3 regions were amplified. First-round RT-PCR of the TCR CDR3 relied on the HTBI primer set. TCRdb re-analysed the multiplex PCR reads in MiXCR, keeping a single row per CDR3 protein. The sample has 270,000 or so distinct CDR3 sequences; 13% to 15% are singletons. Input material: blood. The TCR originated in a woman in her forties or fifties with Graves' hyperthyroidism that later progressed to Graves' ophthalmopathy. The chain couples TRBV3-1 to TRBJ2-1; D possibly corresponds to TRBD2 (6 bases). The CDR3 DNA is TGTGCCAGCAGGGACCCAGCAGCGGGCTACAATGAGCAGTTCTTC. As protein: CASRDPAAGYNEQFF.